One and the same sample provided the 12 T cell receptor beta chains below, sequenced in a study of patients and donors after allogeneic stem cell transplantation. TCRdb reprocessed the RT-PCR reads with MiXCR, giving one entry per CDR3 protein. The profile covers tens of thousands of distinct CDR3 sequences, with approximately 5.2% appearing a single time and about 3% taken by the ten largest. The sample was blood, either unsorted or a sorted T cell fraction (not recorded which). The source is a human donor who was either an allogeneic HSCT recipient or a stem cell or donor lymphocyte infusion donor (not recorded which). It is not recorded whose cells these are; they may come from a transplant donor.

The CDR3 DNA follows: TGTGCCAGCAGTGCCGACAGGGCGGGCGCAGATACGCAGTATTTT. Translation gives CASSADRAGADTQYF. This sequence joins TRBV2 and TRBJ2-3; 7 bases are a match to TRBD1. Germline CDR1 reads SNHLY; CDR2 reads FYNNEI. The CDR3 is 15 residues long. Trimming removed 4 bases from V and 4 bases from J; junction bases left unmatched: 8.

This clonotype occurred a few times. The chain links TRBV19 to TRBJ1-2; D unresolved. V gave up 3 bases and J gave up 2 bases, with 10 bases separating them. Germline lookup yields CDR1 LNHDA and CDR2 SQIVND (reference sequence). The length of the CDR3 is 14 residues. Written as DNA, the CDR3 is TGTGCCAGTAGTATTGGGCAGGACAACTATGGCTACACCTTC. Translating gives CASSIGQDNYGYTF.

Many counts were recorded for this clonotype. The rearrangement links TRBV5-1 to TRBJ1-5; D is ambiguous. Trimming shortened V by 0 bases and J by 1 base, and 2 bases separated the two germline ends. Germline CDR1 SGHRS, CDR2 YFSETQ. The CDR3 extends over 13 amino acids. The CDR3 sequence: CASSLGSNQPQHF. Written as DNA, the CDR3 is TGCGCCAGCAGCTTGGGGAGCAATCAGCCCCAGCATTTT.

This clonotype showed up many times. The chain is built from TRBV3-1 and TRBJ2-3; no clear D gene. Trimming took off 5 bases at V and 4 bases at J, with 10 bases between the two ends. The CDR3 totals 13 residues. Germline V gives CDR1 LGHDT, CDR2 YNNKEL (reference sequence). CDR3 sequence reads: CASSARASDTQYF. For the CDR3, the DNA is TGTGCCAGCAGCGCTAGGGCCTCAGATACGCAGTATTTT.

Ten or more counts support this clonotype. The chain is built from TRBV20-1 and TRBJ2-3; D is undetermined. The germline V gene has CDR1 DFQATT and CDR2 SNEGSKA (reference sequence). The CDR3 loop spans 15 amino acids. The germline V and J ends were trimmed by 6 bases and 0 bases, with 16 bases remaining between them. The CDR3 loop reads CSATRPGTSTDTQYF. CDR3 DNA sequence: TGCAGTGCCACCCGGCCCGGAACTAGCACAGATACGCAGTATTTT.

This clonotype appeared many times. This chain joins TRBV6-2 or TRBV6-3 and TRBJ1-2; D is unresolved. The ends were cut back, 5 bases at V and 6 bases at J, with 10 bases in the middle. Germline V CDR1 and CDR2: MNHEY, SVGEGT. There are 12 residues in the CDR3. In DNA, the CDR3 is TGTGCCAGCAGTACCCGGGTAGATGGCTACACCTTC. Protein sequence: CASSTRVDGYTF.

This clonotype was seen ten or more times. V usage is TRBV30 and J usage is TRBJ2-1; TRBD2 matches 9 bases. Germline CDR1 GTSNPN, CDR2 SVGIG (reference sequence). The CDR3 contains 13 residues. V was pared by 4 bases and J by 6 bases, with 4 bases of the junction left unmatched. CDR3 in amino acids: CAWTRGGGNEQFF. Here the CDR3 DNA reads TGTGCCTGGACGCGCGGGGGGGGCAATGAGCAGTTCTTC.

To note about this clonotype: It may be a read error: a sequence one base away is much more abundant. This chain links TRBV2 with TRBJ2-2; D unclear. Germline CDR1 is SNHLY and CDR2 is FYNNEI. CDR3 length equals 14 residues. The CDR3 is CARSEFPNTGELFF. As DNA, the CDR3 is TGTGCCAGGAGTGAATTCCCGAACACCGGGGAGCTGTTTTTT.

This clonotype was counted at least ten times. The chain employs TRBV29-1 and TRBJ2-7; D remains ambiguous. The V and J ends lost 4 bases and 3 bases respectively, with 10 bases between them. This CDR3 has 12 amino acids. The germline V gene encodes CDR1 SQVTM and CDR2 ANQGSEA. CDR3 sequence (DNA): TGCAGCGTTGGAGCAGTAAACTACGAGCAGTACTTC. Residues: CSVGAVNYEQYF.

In its sample, this clonotype was seen many times. The V and J genes are TRBV7-9 and TRBJ2-5; D gene unclear. The CDR3 consists of 15 residues. The V end lost 1 base, the J end lost 2 bases, and 11 bases lay between the germline ends. The germline V gene has CDR1 SEHNR and CDR2 FQNEAQ (reference sequence). This CDR3 reads CASSLVVARQETQYF. The CDR3 coding sequence is TGTGCCAGCAGCTTAGTGGTAGCCCGACAAGAGACCCAGTACTTC.

CDR3 loop: CASSPRTGGLNTEAFF. The CDR3 bases are TGTGCCAGCTCACCACGGACAGGGGGCCTGAACACTGAAGCTTTCTTT. The V call is TRBV18, the J call TRBJ1-1; 11 positions match TRBD1. After removal of 1 base from V and 0 bases from J, the junction contained 1 base not matched to a gene. Germline V gene lookup returns CDR1 KGHSH and CDR2 LQKENI. The CDR3 sequence is 16 residues long.

This clonotype occurred a few times. This CDR3 reads CASRPGLTNTGELFF. The CDR3 bases are TGTGCCAGCAGACCGGGACTAACGAACACCGGGGAGCTGTTTTTT. V usage is TRBV2 and J usage is TRBJ2-2; TRBD2 matches at 7 bases. In germline, CDR1 is SNHLY, CDR2 FYNNEI. J gave up 0 bases and V 6 bases, and 4 bases lay outside the gene matches. The CDR3 is 15 residues long.